The 26 T cell receptor beta chains given below trace back to one sample, sequenced in a study of blood T cell repertoires in COVID-19. Method: immunoSEQ multiplex PCR; TCRdb's copy keeps in-frame clones and lacks some. This sample has under 250,000 clones, with about 88% found just once. The sequenced material came from peripheral blood. These receptors came from a man in his forties or fifties with COVID-19, enrolled during active disease.

The V gene is TRBV7-2, the J gene TRBJ2-1, with TRBD2 identical over 7 bases. V shed 5 bases, J shed 2 bases, and the junction held 3 bases outside the gene matches. The CDR3 sequence is 14 residues long. In germline, CDR1 is SGHTA, CDR2 FQGNSA. The CDR3 is CASSGGVAYNEQFF. The CDR3 bases are TGTGCCAGCAGCGGGGGGGTCGCCTACAATGAGCAGTTCTTC.

This chain connects TRBV9 to TRBJ2-3; TRBD2 matches at 7 bases. V shed 0 bases and J 3 bases; nucleotides not matched to a gene: 10. The CDR3 has 17 residues. Germline CDR1 SGDLS, CDR2 YYNGEE. CDR3 in DNA: TGTGCCAGCAGCGTAGCTCTGGGGGAGGGTTGGACAGATACGCAGTATTTT. It codes for CASSVALGEGWTDTQYF.

This clone occurred a few times. In the same sample, other DNA sequences code for this CDR3. The chain uses TRBV19 and TRBJ1-5; TRBD1 agrees at 8 bases. Germline loops: CDR1 LNHDA, CDR2 SQIVND (reference sequence). Trimming at V came to 5 bases and at J to 4 bases, leaving 4 bases not matched to a gene. This CDR3 has 14 residues. This chain's CDR3 is CASSGQGGNQPQHF. Written as DNA, the CDR3 is TGTGCCAGTAGTGGACAGGGTGGGAATCAGCCCCAGCATTTT.

Comment on this clone: An end of the junction differs from the germline gene, which may be a read error. The chain couples TRBV24-1 to TRBJ2-1, with TRBD2 identical over 8 bases. CDR1 and CDR2 from the germline V gene are KGHDR and SFDVKD. This CDR3 has 19 amino acids. CDR3 DNA: TGTGCTACCAGTGATTTCGCGGGGGGACGGGGAAGCTCCTACAATGAGCAGTTCTTC. Translated, it gives CATSDFAGGRGSSYNEQFF.

V usage is TRBV19 and J usage is TRBJ1-4, with unresolved D. Looked up from germline, CDR1 is LNHDA and CDR2 is SQIVND (reference sequence). This CDR3 has 15 residues. With 6 bases removed from V and 6 bases from J, the gap between germline ends came to 17 bases. The DNA for the CDR3 is TGTGCCAGTAGATCGGCGGCGGACGGGGATGAAAAACTGTTTTTT. Translation: CASRSAADGDEKLFF.

The rearrangement joins TRBV5-1 to TRBJ1-4; 8 nucleotides line up with TRBD1. There are 12 residues in the CDR3. CDR1 and CDR2 (germline): SGHRS, YFSETQ. Losses at the gene ends were 9 bases for V and 6 bases for J; bases not matched to a gene: 4. In DNA, the CDR3 is TGCGCCACGCAGGGGGCGGATGAAAAACTGTTTTTT. Amino acids: CATQGADEKLFF.

This chain uses TRBV6-6 with TRBJ1-3; D call uncertain. With 7 bases removed from V and 7 bases from J, the gap between germline ends came to 11 bases. Germline CDR1 is MNHNY and CDR2 is SVGAGI (reference sequence). The CDR3 is 12 amino acids. CDR3: CASNPNSNTIYF. The CDR3 DNA sequence: TGTGCCAGCAATCCAAACAGCAACACCATATATTTT.

Only one count was recorded for this clone. The V and J genes are TRBV19 and TRBJ1-5; 7 positions match TRBD1. Germline V gives CDR1 LNHDA, CDR2 SQIVND (reference sequence). This CDR3 contains 15 residues. The ends lost 2 bases at V and 6 bases at J; junction bases unmatched: 7. In nucleotides, the CDR3 is TGTGCCAGTAGTATATTACCCCAGGGGGGTCAGCCCCAGCATTTT. It codes for CASSILPQGGQPQHF. Full variable domain (rest looked up from reference TRBV19 and TRBJ1-5): DGGITQSPKYLFRKEGQNVTLSCEQNLNHDAMYWYRQDPGQGLRLIYYSQIVNDFQKGDIAEGYSVSREKKESFPLTVTSAQKNPTAFYLCASSILPQGGQPQHFGDGTRLSIL.

The chain couples TRBV7-8 to TRBJ1-6, with TRBD1 identical over 9 bases. This CDR3 is built from 15 residues. J gave up 9 bases and V 2 bases, and 5 bases lay outside the gene matches. Germline CDR1 reads SGHVS; CDR2 reads FQNEAQ. CDR3 coding DNA: TGTGCCAGCAGCTTAACAGGGGGCGCGATTTCACCCCTCCACTTT. Translating it yields CASSLTGGAISPLHF.

This clone has just a few counts. The CDR3 region is CASSGSGTGDYGYTF. DNA of the CDR3: TGTGCCAGCAGTGGTTCCGGGACAGGGGACTATGGCTACACCTTC. The chain carries TRBV6-6 and TRBJ1-2, with 10 bases identical to TRBD1. The germline gives CDR1 MNHNY, CDR2 SVGAGI (reference sequence). The CDR3 runs 15 residues. The V segment lost 5 bases and the J segment 3 bases; nucleotides outside the gene matches: 6.

The chain is built from TRBV3-1 (or the pseudogene TRBV3-2) and TRBJ1-1, with unresolved D. The germline V gene encodes CDR1 LGHDT and CDR2 YNNKEL (reference sequence). The CDR3 covers 14 residues. Trimming took off 1 base at V and 1 base at J, with 7 bases between the two ends. In DNA, the CDR3 is TGTGCCAGCAGCCAAGGGGCAGGGAACACTGAAGCTTTCTTT. Translated: CASSQGAGNTEAFF.

This chain joins TRBV3-1 (or the pseudogene TRBV3-2) and TRBJ2-7; 11 positions match TRBD2. J lost 5 bases, V lost 3 bases, and 3 bases had no gene match. Germline CDR1 is LGHDT and CDR2 is YNNKEL (reference sequence). CDR3 length: 14 amino acids. In DNA form, the CDR3 reads TGTGCCAGCAGCCATAGCGGGGGGGCCAACGAGCAGTACTTC. Its translation is CASSHSGGANEQYF.

This clone was observed a handful of times. The genes are TRBV4-2 and TRBJ1-1; D uncertain. V lost 0 bases and J 3 bases, leaving 11 bases between the germline ends. The V gene's germline CDR1 is LGHNA and CDR2 YNFKEQ. The CDR3 is made up of 15 amino acids. CDR3 in amino acids: CASSQDGTQDTEAFF. The CDR3 DNA is TGTGCCAGCAGCCAAGACGGAACTCAGGACACTGAAGCTTTCTTT.

In this sample, this clone turned up a few times. The chain joins TRBV27 to TRBJ1-5; maybe TRBD1 (6 bases). Between the trimmed V and J ends, which lost 8 bases and 9 bases, there was a span of 23 bases. The CDR3 totals 15 residues. CDR1 and CDR2 (germline): MNHEY, SMNVEV (reference sequence). The CDR3 is CASSIGGASTRPQHF. The CDR3 bases are TGTGCCAGCTCGATCGGGGGGGCCTCCACTCGGCCCCAGCATTTT.

The chain has TRBV18 and TRBJ2-7; 11 nucleotides agree with TRBD1. Germline CDR1 KGHSH, CDR2 LQKENI. V lost 3 bases to trimming and J lost 4 bases; unmatched junction nucleotides: 5. This CDR3 comprises 15 residues. CDR3 region: CASSPGQGAFYEQYF. The CDR3 DNA follows: TGTGCCAGCTCACCCGGACAGGGGGCGTTTTACGAGCAGTACTTC.

The rearrangement links TRBV4-2 to TRBJ2-3; 8 bases fit TRBD1. J was trimmed by 3 bases and V by 0 bases; bases with no gene match: 8. Germline loops: CDR1 LGHNA, CDR2 YNFKEQ. This CDR3 contains 17 residues. In nucleotides, the CDR3 is TGTGCCAGCAGCCAAGATAGAAGGGACAGGCTAACAGATACGCAGTATTTT. Its protein product is CASSQDRRDRLTDTQYF.

The V gene is TRBV5-6, the J gene TRBJ2-1; a weak D match, TRBD1 (6 bases). CDR3 length: 15 amino acids. Germline V CDR1 and CDR2: SGHDT, YYEEEE. The V gene lost 3 bases and the J gene lost 7 bases, with 17 bases spanning the gap. CDR3 residues: CASSSGTPLANEQFF. As DNA, the CDR3 is TGTGCCAGCAGCTCCGGGACACCGTTGGCAAATGAGCAGTTCTTC.

The chain has TRBV24-1 and TRBJ2-5, with 10 bases identical to TRBD1. J gave up 3 bases and V 7 bases, and 1 base lay outside the gene matches. Germline-derived CDR1 and CDR2 are KGHDR and SFDVKD. The CDR3 is 13 residues long. CDR3 loop: CATRGTGEETQYF. The CDR3, as DNA: TGTGCCACCAGGGGGACAGGGGAAGAGACCCAGTACTTC.

This clone was recorded only once. This chain links TRBV5-1 with TRBJ1-1, with TRBD1 as a possible D gene (6 bases). The CDR3 runs to 14 residues. The germline V gene has CDR1 SGHRS and CDR2 YFSETQ. The ends were cut back, 4 bases at V and 2 bases at J, with 12 bases in the middle. Here the CDR3 DNA reads TGCGCCAGCAGCGGACGGACAGACAACACTGAAGCTTTCTTT. Its translation: CASSGRTDNTEAFF.

This sequence joins TRBV5-1 and TRBJ1-1, with D maybe TRBD1 (5 bases). This CDR3 spans 15 amino acids. Germline CDR1 is SGHRS and CDR2 is YFSETQ. Trimming took off 0 bases at V and 2 bases at J, with 11 bases between the two ends. Written as DNA, the CDR3 is TGCGCCAGCAGCTTGGTCGCAGGGTCAAACACTGAAGCTTTCTTT. It codes for CASSLVAGSNTEAFF.

About this clone: Other DNA sequences from this sample encode an identical CDR3 as well. The chain has TRBV5-1 and TRBJ1-1, with D possibly being TRBD1 (5 bases). Deletions cut 3 bases from V and 1 base from J, with 7 bases between. CDR3 length: 13 amino acids. Germline V gene data show CDR1 as SGHRS and CDR2 as YFSETQ. CDR3 loop: CASSSGQNTEAFF. In DNA, the CDR3 is TGCGCCAGCAGCTCTGGACAGAACACTGAAGCTTTCTTT.

CDR3 amino acids: CASSPITTVRTSTDTQYF. The DNA for the CDR3 is TGTGCCAGCTCACCTATTACAACCGTCAGGACTAGCACAGATACGCAGTATTTT. The J gene is TRBJ2-3, the V gene TRBV18, with D possibly TRBD2 on 5 matching bases. V dropped 3 bases and J dropped 0 bases, with 19 bases sitting between them. CDR1 KGHSH and CDR2 LQKENI come from the germline V gene. This CDR3 region has 18 residues.

This chain uses TRBV7-2 with TRBJ2-1; D remains unclear. The V and J ends lost 8 bases and 5 bases respectively, with 16 bases between them. Germline assignment: CDR1 SGHTA and CDR2 FQGNSA. The CDR3 covers 14 residues. The CDR3 bases are TGTGCCAGCCGGTACCCCGCGACTCACAATGAGCAGTTCTTC. This sequence encodes CASRYPATHNEQFF.

This clone has just a few counts. The genes are TRBV6-5 and TRBJ2-7; D is possibly TRBD1 (6 bases). This CDR3 is 14 amino acids long. V lost 2 bases to trimming and J lost 3 bases, with 11 bases between them. Germline V gene lookup returns CDR1 MNHEY and CDR2 SVGAGI. The DNA of the CDR3 is TGTGCCAGCAGTTACGAGGCAGGGGTCTACGAGCAGTACTTC. Translation gives CASSYEAGVYEQYF.

J is TRBJ2-2 and V is TRBV5-6; possibly TRBD1 for D (5 bases). The CDR3 has 16 residues. Deletions cut 0 bases from V and 4 bases from J, with 13 bases between. Germline assignment: CDR1 SGHDT and CDR2 YYEEEE. This chain's CDR3 is CASSLVRGWTTGELFF. Written as DNA, the CDR3 is TGTGCCAGCAGCTTGGTTAGGGGATGGACCACCGGGGAGCTGTTTTTT.

The gene calls are TRBV5-1 and TRBJ2-7, with D possibly matching TRBD1 (5 bases). Per germline, CDR1 SGHRS and CDR2 YFSETQ. Trimming left V 0 bases short and J 3 bases short, with 13 bases between. There are 15 residues in the CDR3. This chain's CDR3 is CASSLAAGQSYEQYF. Here the CDR3 DNA reads TGCGCCAGCAGCTTGGCCGCAGGACAAAGCTACGAGCAGTACTTC.